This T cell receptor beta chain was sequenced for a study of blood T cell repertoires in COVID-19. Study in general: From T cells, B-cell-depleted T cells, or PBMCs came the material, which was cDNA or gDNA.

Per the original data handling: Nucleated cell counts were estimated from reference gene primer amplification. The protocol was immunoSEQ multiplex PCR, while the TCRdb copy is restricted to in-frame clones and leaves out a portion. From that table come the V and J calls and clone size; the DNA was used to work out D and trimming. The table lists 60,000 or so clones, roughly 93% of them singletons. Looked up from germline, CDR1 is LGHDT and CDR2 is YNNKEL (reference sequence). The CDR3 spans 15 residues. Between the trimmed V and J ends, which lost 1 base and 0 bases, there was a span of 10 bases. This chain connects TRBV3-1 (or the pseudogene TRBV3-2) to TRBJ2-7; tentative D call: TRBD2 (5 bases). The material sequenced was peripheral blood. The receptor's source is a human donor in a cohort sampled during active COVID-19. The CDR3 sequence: CASSQVDGSSYEQYF. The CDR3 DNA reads TGTGCCAGCAGCCAAGTAGATGGGAGCTCCTACGAGCAGTACTTC.